This TCR beta chain was sequenced in a study of vaccination and CD4 T cells after COVID-19 (dated by TCRdb to the early 2020s). Regarding the complete study: Convalescent patients had a positive SARS-CoV-2 result on nasal swab PCR, and of these patients, some ten had mild disease and one had severe disease. The convalescent cohort included six males and four females, with two Hispanic individuals, seven Caucasians, two Asians and one multiracial person. Each participant got two doses of either the Pfizer-BioNTech BNT162b2 vaccine (n=8) or the Moderna mRNA-1273 vaccine (n=2). Post-COVID blood samples were collected from convalescent patients a median of around 100 days after diagnosis, with a range of about 30 to 161 days. The time from the second vaccine dose to post-vaccine blood sampling had a median of roughly 77 days and ranged from about 14 to 241 days. For stimulating the cultures, overlapping spike peptide pools were used, derived from SARS-CoV-2 as well as from the common cold coronaviruses HCoV-NL63, HCoV-OC43 and HCoV-229E. Control cultures received a CEFX viral epitope pool as the positive control, an HIV-1 Nef peptide pool as the negative control, or no peptide. In fewer than 12 COVID-19 convalescent patients and a handful of infection-naive healthy vaccine recipients, researchers compared the spike-specific CD4+ TCR repertoire from before mRNA vaccination with the repertoire from after.

A note on this clonotype: This clone's antigen is unknown. Base qualities were left out, and no much larger clone turns up one base away.

What this sample's treatment or condition label stands for: approximately 9-day PBMC culture with coronavirus spike peptide pools or control peptides (ViraFEST assay). The study used the ViraFEST assay, which expanded antigen-specific T cells with peptide pools and then identified expanded clonotypes by TCR sequencing. Positive SARS-CoV-2 PCR tests in the convalescent patients dated from March to December 2020, before Alpha, Beta and Delta variants emerged in the United States. Each well held two million PBMCs cultured with 10 ug/ml peptide pools in IMDM containing around 5.5% human AB serum and approximately 10 IU/ml IL-2. Half of the culture medium was replaced with fresh IL-2-containing medium on days 3 and 7. Once the cells had been in culture for over 9 days, the EasySep CD4+ T cell isolation kit was used to isolate CD4+ T cells by negative selection. Ficoll-Paque Plus gradient centrifugation was used to isolate PBMCs from whole blood, and the isolated PBMCs were then either used fresh or cryopreserved at -140C. Each culture condition was generally run in triplicate wells.

Counted from cysteine to phenylalanine, this CDR3 has 16 amino acids. CDR3 DNA is the only sequence kept; it has 48 bases, read in frame from the first base. CDR1 and CDR2 are read off the germline V gene (reference sequence) as SEHNR and FQNEAQ. V ends up 5 bases short and J 0 bases short, with an unmatched junction base count of 6. The library came from PCR. DNA from cultured CD4+ T cells was subjected to TCR sequencing with the Oncomine TCR Beta short-read assay at the Johns Hopkins FTIC core. The QIAamp micro DNA kit was used to extract genomic DNA from the cultured CD4+ T cells. Oncomine TCR Beta libraries from cultured CD4+ T cells were pooled with unique dual indexes and sequenced on an Illumina iSeq 100. The study's own analysis went as follows. Non-productive sequences were removed, and CDR3s that did not start with C, did not end with F or W, or were shorter than 7 amino acids were discarded. The MANAFEST web application was used to identify antigen-specific clonotypes by comparing peptide-stimulated wells against reference wells and other culture wells. To be called positive, a clone needed an FDR below 0.05, an odds ratio above 5, and a productive frequency above 0.1% in at least two of three replicate wells. Clonotypes that were significantly expanded in both SARS-CoV-2 spike wells and at least one common cold coronavirus spike condition were defined as cross-reactive. Levenshtein distances (stringdist) and unrooted phylogenetic trees (ape) in R version 3.6.1 were used to assess CDR3 homology. The public reads were quality trimmed at Q25 with fastp and then assembled into clones with MiXCR by TCRdb, keeping productive beta chains. When rows share a CDR3 protein, they turn into one entry using the most common DNA and genes. The V and J calls reflect TCRdb's pipeline rather than the authors' work. The sample yields fewer than 12,000 distinct CDR3 sequences; around 66% were counted once. The top ten clonotypes cover 30% to 40% of the sample.

Overall results and qualifications from the work: In convalescent patients, a median roughly 83% of post-vaccine SARS-CoV-2-reactive clones were detected only after vaccination, and vaccine-specific priming was suggested by this finding. Relatively few convalescent patients were included in the study, and early timepoints after natural infection were not analyzed. Of the vaccine-specific clones in convalescent patients, 304 of 307, or nearly all, reacted only to SARS-CoV-2 spike and did not cross-react with common cold coronaviruses. The median count of SARS-CoV-2-reactive clonotypes went up from approximately 20 after infection to roughly 38 after vaccination, although the change was not significant.

The sequencing sample was made of CD4+ T cells from blood, cultured in vitro. The receptor chain draws on TRBV7-9 and TRBJ2-3; 9 nucleotides in the junction match TRBD1. The clonotype was recovered from a human donor who had recovered from COVID-19. The CDR3 region reads CASSTGTGQSTDTQYF. The DNA reads TGTGCCAGCAGCACCGGGACAGGGCAGAGCACAGATACGCAGTATTTT.